These 5 T cell receptor beta chains came from one sample sequenced in a study of T-cell memory formation after mild COVID-19. TCRdb fed the 5' RACE reads into MiXCR, producing one record per CDR3 protein. The sample holds roughly 600,000 distinct CDR3 sequences; roughly 17% are singletons and the top ten take approximately 12%. The sample taken for sequencing was PBMCs or a T cell subset sorted from them (not recorded which). These receptors originate from an adult woman who had mild COVID-19 (a few samples of this study predate the infection). Cell type and time point are not known.

The chain carries TRBV12-3 or TRBV12-4 and TRBJ1-2; D uncertain. This CDR3 contains 12 residues. With 3 bases removed from V and 6 bases from J, the gap between germline ends came to 8 bases. The CDR3 DNA reads TGTGCCAGCAGTTTCGGTGCGGATGGCTACACCTTC. This codes for CASSFGADGYTF.

This clonotype showed up just a few times. The gene calls are TRBV14 and TRBJ2-1; possibly TRBD2 for D (5 bases). The CDR3 is 16 residues long. The germline CDR1 and CDR2 sequences are SGHDN and FVKESK. Trimming took 0 bases from V and 5 from J, leaving 14 bases between them. In DNA, the CDR3 is TGTGCCAGCAGCCAAGAAAGCGGCCTCCCGGACAATGAGCAGTTCTTC. It specifies CASSQESGLPDNEQFF.

Only a few counts were recorded for this clonotype. The chain joins TRBV7-6 to TRBJ1-1; D is ambiguous. Germline CDR1 is SGHVS and CDR2 is FNYEAQ. Between the trimmed V and J ends, which lost 5 bases and 3 bases, there was a span of 10 bases. The CDR3 contains 13 residues. CDR3 loop: CASSPGYHTEAFF. The CDR3 nucleotides are TGTGCCAGCAGCCCTGGTTATCACACTGAAGCTTTCTTT.

The V and J genes are TRBV5-1 and TRBJ2-7; TRBD2 aligns across 8 bases. Trimming took 4 bases from V and 0 from J; bases not matched to a gene: 18. This CDR3 has 19 residues. Germline loops: CDR1 SGHRS, CDR2 YFSETQ. This CDR3 reads CASSLGLEGGYLSSYEQYF. The CDR3 DNA sequence: TGCGCCAGCAGCCTGGGACTAGAGGGAGGTTATCTTAGCTCCTACGAGCAGTACTTC.

This clonotype was picked up many times. V and J are TRBV11-2 and TRBJ2-1, with 8 positions matching TRBD2. This CDR3 spans 15 amino acids. The germline V gene encodes CDR1 SGHAT and CDR2 FQNNGV. Losses at the gene ends were 3 bases for V and 7 bases for J; bases not matched to a gene: 8. Here the CDR3 DNA reads TGTGCCAGCAGCTTCCCGGGAGGGTATGGGAATGAGCAGTTCTTC. Protein product: CASSFPGGYGNEQFF.